This is a list of T cell receptor beta chains from one sample in a study of lymphopenia after photon versus proton radiotherapy. Sequencing used immunoSEQ multiplex PCR; TCRdb keeps in-frame clones, though not all of them. The sample includes 26,000 or so clones, around 81% of them seen just once. Specimen: peripheral blood, collected from a patient treated with photon-based radiotherapy. Receptor source: a man between 45 and 60 years old with gastric cancer. The CDR3 runs from the conserved cysteine through the conserved F or W. D genes are given only for firm matches. Clone sizes are given selectively: once, few, many, or a class where the clone is expanded.

size: -
V: TRBV28
J: TRBJ1-1
D: TRBD1
length: 15
CDR3: CASRPQGNQNTEAFF
DNA: TGTGCCAGCAGACCACAGGGGAACCAGAACACTGAAGCTTTCTTT

size: -
V: TRBV5-1
J: TRBJ1-1
D: TRBD1
length: 17
CDR3: CASSFSDRGRGSTEAFF
DNA: TGCGCCAGCAGCTTTTCGGACAGGGGGCGCGGGAGCACTGAAGCTTTCTTT

size: -
V: TRBV27
J: TRBJ2-5
D: TRBD1
length: 15
CDR3: CASRTGSTGEETQYF
DNA: TGTGCCAGCAGAACGGGATCAACAGGGGAAGAGACCCAGTACTTC

size: -
V: TRBV9
J: TRBJ2-2
D: -
length: 14
CDR3: CASSVDPITGELFF
DNA: TGTGCCAGCAGCGTAGATCCCATCACCGGGGAGCTGTTTTTT

size: -
V: TRBV4-3
J: TRBJ1-5
D: -
length: 15
CDR3: CASSQGGQSNQPQHF
DNA: TGCGCCAGCAGCCAAGGTGGGCAGAGCAATCAGCCCCAGCATTTT

size: -
V: TRBV30
J: TRBJ2-2
D: TRBD1
length: 14
CDR3: CAWSFQGASGELFF
DNA: TGTGCCTGGAGTTTCCAGGGGGCGAGCGGGGAGCTGTTTTTT

size: -
V: TRBV6-6
J: TRBJ1-1
D: -
length: 14
CDR3: CASSLGMGKNEAFF
DNA: TGTGCCAGCAGCCTAGGGATGGGAAAGAATGAAGCTTTCTTT

size: -
V: TRBV18
J: TRBJ1-1
D: -
length: 14
CDR3: CASSPGGEAPEAFF
DNA: TGTGCCAGCTCACCCGGGGGGGAGGCCCCTGAAGCTTTCTTT

size: -
V: TRBV7-3
J: TRBJ2-2
D: -
length: 17
CDR3: CASSSRDTGRRTGELFF
DNA: TGTGCCAGCAGCTCCCGGGACACCGGTAGACGTACCGGGGAGCTGTTTTTT

size: -
V: TRBV16
J: TRBJ2-2
D: -
length: 15
CDR3: CASSQSGERTGELFF
DNA: TGTGCCAGCAGCCAATCGGGAGAGAGGACCGGGGAGCTGTTTTTT

size: medium-sized
V: TRBV6-1
J: TRBJ2-3
D: TRBD2
length: 16
CDR3: CASSEIAGGRTDTQYF
DNA: TGTGCCAGCAGTGAAATAGCGGGGGGCCGCACAGATACGCAGTATTTT

size: -
V: TRBV7-3
J: TRBJ2-3
D: TRBD1
length: 15
CDR3: CASSTGQGFTDTQYF
DNA: TGTGCCAGCAGCACAGGACAGGGATTCACAGATACGCAGTATTTT

size: -
V: TRBV19
J: TRBJ1-1
D: -
length: 14
CDR3: CASSINLGNTEAFF
DNA: TGTGCCAGTAGTATAAATTTGGGGAACACTGAAGCTTTCTTT

size: -
V: TRBV7-7
J: TRBJ2-2
D: TRBD1
length: 14
CDR3: CASSSSGQLGELFF
DNA: TGTGCCAGCAGCTCCTCGGGACAGCTCGGGGAGCTGTTTTTT

size: -
V: TRBV4-1
J: TRBJ2-3
D: -
length: 15
CDR3: CASSLRGTNTDTQYF
DNA: TGCGCCAGCAGCCTCCGGGGTACAAACACAGATACGCAGTATTTT

size: many
V: TRBV7-6
J: TRBJ1-5
D: TRBD1
length: 15
CDR3: CASSLGEGGKQPQHF
DNA: TGTGCCAGCAGCTTAGGTGAAGGGGGCAAGCAGCCCCAGCATTTT

size: few
V: TRBV5-5
J: TRBJ2-1
D: -
length: 16
CDR3: CASSLIGISSYNEQFF
DNA: TGTGCCAGCAGCTTAATTGGCATCAGCTCCTACAATGAGCAGTTCTTC

size: -
V: TRBV10-1
J: TRBJ1-1
D: TRBD1
length: 14
CDR3: CASSETTGDTEAFF
DNA: TGCGCCAGCAGTGAGACTACAGGGGACACTGAAGCTTTCTTT

size: -
V: TRBV11-3
J: TRBJ2-1
D: -
length: 17
CDR3: CASSPHRTGFDYNEQFF
DNA: TGTGCCAGCAGCCCCCACCGAACAGGGTTCGACTACAATGAGCAGTTCTTC

size: -
V: TRBV19
J: TRBJ1-6
D: TRBD1
length: 16
CDR3: CASSVQGAGNNSPLHF
DNA: TGTGCCAGTAGTGTACAGGGGGCCGGGAATAATTCACCCCTCCACTTT

size: -
V: TRBV19
J: TRBJ2-2
D: -
length: 15
CDR3: CASSIYQAYTGELFF
DNA: TGTGCCAGTAGTATATATCAGGCATACACCGGGGAGCTGTTTTTT

size: once
V: TRBV6-1
J: TRBJ1-1
D: -
length: 14
CDR3: CASSERLGSWEAFF
DNA: TGTGCCAGCAGTGAAAGGCTGGGCTCATGGGAAGCTTTCTTT

size: -
V: TRBV27
J: TRBJ1-6
D: -
length: 18
CDR3: CASSPIVPWGPYNSPLHF
DNA: TGTGCCAGCAGTCCTATCGTCCCCTGGGGTCCATATAATTCACCCCTCCACTTT

size: -
V: TRBV9
J: TRBJ2-1
D: -
length: 17
CDR3: CASSVVIIGDGVFEQFF
DNA: TGTGCCAGCAGCGTAGTAATTATTGGGGACGGTGTTTTTGAGCAGTTCTTC

size: -
V: TRBV19
J: TRBJ2-7
D: -
length: 13
CDR3: CASSIARGYEQYF
DNA: TGTGCCAGTAGTATAGCCCGGGGTTACGAGCAGTACTTC

size: -
V: TRBV29-1
J: TRBJ1-5
D: TRBD1
length: 13
CDR3: CSAWDRGTQPQHF
DNA: TGCAGCGCCTGGGACAGGGGAACTCAGCCCCAGCATTTT

size: -
V: TRBV15
J: TRBJ2-2
D: -
length: 16
CDR3: CATSRVTLGGTGELFF
DNA: TGTGCCACCAGCAGAGTTACCCTAGGGGGCACCGGGGAGCTGTTTTTT

size: -
V: TRBV30
J: TRBJ1-1
D: -
length: 15
CDR3: CAWSVFKGANTEAFF
DNA: TGTGCCTGGAGTGTTTTTAAAGGGGCTAACACTGAAGCTTTCTTT

size: -
V: TRBV2
J: TRBJ2-1
D: TRBD2
length: 15
CDR3: CASPLAGGSYNEQFF
DNA: TGTGCCAGCCCTCTAGCGGGGGGCTCCTACAATGAGCAGTTCTTC